Reported below is one TCR beta chain. Its antigen is undetermined. The record originates from a study of T cell responses to AZD1222 COVID-19 vaccine. The study's findings and limits: At study baseline, merely a handful of AZD1222 recipients were seropositive. Across the whole spike, CD4 TCRs peaked at regions 160-218 and 743-854.

The data were produced by immunoSEQ multiplex PCR, yet TCRdb's version contains in-frame clones alone and is incomplete. Of more than 95,000 clones in the sample, around 87% were seen once. With V trimmed by 3 bases and J by 8 bases, 8 bases remained unmatched. The germline gives CDR1 MDHEN, CDR2 SYDVKM. CDR3 length: 14 residues. The source of this sequence is an adult in good health. The input for sequencing was peripheral blood, taken on day 0 of AZD1222 vaccination. This chain joins TRBV28 and TRBJ1-2; 8 nucleotides agree with TRBD1. Written as DNA, the CDR3 is TGTGCCAGCAGTTTCAGGGACAGGTCTCTAGGCTACACCTTC. The encoded protein is CASSFRDRSLGYTF.